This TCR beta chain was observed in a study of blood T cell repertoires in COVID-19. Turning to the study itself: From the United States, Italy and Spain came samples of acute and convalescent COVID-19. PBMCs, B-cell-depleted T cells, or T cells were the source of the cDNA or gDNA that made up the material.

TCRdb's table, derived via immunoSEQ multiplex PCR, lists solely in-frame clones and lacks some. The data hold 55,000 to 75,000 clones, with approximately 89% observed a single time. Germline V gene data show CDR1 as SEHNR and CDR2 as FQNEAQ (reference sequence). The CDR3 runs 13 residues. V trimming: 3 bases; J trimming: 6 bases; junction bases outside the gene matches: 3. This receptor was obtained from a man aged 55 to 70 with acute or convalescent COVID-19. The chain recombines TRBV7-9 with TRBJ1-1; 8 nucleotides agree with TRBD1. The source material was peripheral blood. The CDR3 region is CASSFQQGAEAFF. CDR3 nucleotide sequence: TGTGCCAGCAGCTTTCAACAGGGGGCTGAAGCTTTCTTT.